What follows are 2 T cell receptor beta chains derived from one specimen sequenced in a study of OX40 agonist ivuxolimab in advanced cancers. Profiled with immunoSEQ multiplex PCR; TCRdb holds only in-frame clones, not every one. Of more than 9,000 clones in the sample, over 80% were seen once. Sequences were derived from CD4+ or CD8+ T cells sorted from blood, sampled in a trial of the OX40 agonist ivuxolimab. These receptors all stem from an adult with an advanced solid tumor such as melanoma, head and neck, liver or kidney cancer.

CDR3: CASSLVTGPDTQYF. The DNA for the CDR3 is TGTGCCAGTAGTTTAGTTACAGGGCCAGATACGCAGTATTTT. This sequence joins TRBV19 and TRBJ2-3; tentative D call: TRBD1 (6 bases). Trimming left V 5 bases short and J 4 bases short, with 13 bases between. This CDR3 is built from 14 residues. Per germline, CDR1 LNHDA and CDR2 SQIVND (reference sequence).

As to this clone: The germline gene is not matched at one end of the junction; a read error may be the cause. The chain has TRBV10-3 and TRBJ2-7; D is unresolved. The CDR3 consists of 9 residues. Germline CDR1 is ENHRY and CDR2 is SYGVKD. DNA of the CDR3: TGTGCCATCAGTCTTCCTTTCCACTTC. Protein sequence: CAISLPFHF.